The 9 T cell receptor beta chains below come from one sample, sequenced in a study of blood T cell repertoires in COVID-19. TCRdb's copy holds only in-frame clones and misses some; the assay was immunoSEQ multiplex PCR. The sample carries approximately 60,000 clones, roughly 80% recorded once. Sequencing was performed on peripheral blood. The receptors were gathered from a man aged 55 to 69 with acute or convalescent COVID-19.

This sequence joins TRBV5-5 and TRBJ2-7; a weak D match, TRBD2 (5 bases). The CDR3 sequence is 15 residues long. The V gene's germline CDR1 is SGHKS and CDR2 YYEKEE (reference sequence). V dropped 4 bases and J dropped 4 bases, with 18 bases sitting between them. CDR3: CASSPAGQALYEQYF. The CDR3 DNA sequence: TGTGCCAGCAGCCCGGCGGGTCAGGCACTATACGAGCAGTACTTC.

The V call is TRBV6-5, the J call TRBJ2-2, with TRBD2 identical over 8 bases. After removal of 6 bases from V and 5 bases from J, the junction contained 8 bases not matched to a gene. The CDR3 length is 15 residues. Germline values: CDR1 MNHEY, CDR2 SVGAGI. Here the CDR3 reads CASSWTSPGTGELFF. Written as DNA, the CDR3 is TGTGCCAGCAGCTGGACTAGCCCGGGAACCGGGGAGCTGTTTTTT.

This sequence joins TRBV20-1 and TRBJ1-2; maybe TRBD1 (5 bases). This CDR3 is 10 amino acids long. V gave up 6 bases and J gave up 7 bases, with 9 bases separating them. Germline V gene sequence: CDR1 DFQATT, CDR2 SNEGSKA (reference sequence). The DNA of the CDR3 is TGCAGTGCCTCGACAGTTGGCTACACCTTC. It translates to CSASTVGYTF.

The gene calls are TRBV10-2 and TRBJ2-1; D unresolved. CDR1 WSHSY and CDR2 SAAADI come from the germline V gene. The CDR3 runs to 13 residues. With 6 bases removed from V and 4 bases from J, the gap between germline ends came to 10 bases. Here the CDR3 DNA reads TGCGCCAGCAGCCGTACAGTTTACAATGAGCAGTTCTTC. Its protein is CASSRTVYNEQFF.

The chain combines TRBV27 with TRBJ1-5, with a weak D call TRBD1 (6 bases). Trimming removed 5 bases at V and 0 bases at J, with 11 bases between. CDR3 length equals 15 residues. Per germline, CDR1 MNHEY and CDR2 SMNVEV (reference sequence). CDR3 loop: CASSPDRHSNQPQHF. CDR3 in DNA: TGTGCCAGCAGTCCAGACAGGCATAGCAATCAGCCCCAGCATTTT.

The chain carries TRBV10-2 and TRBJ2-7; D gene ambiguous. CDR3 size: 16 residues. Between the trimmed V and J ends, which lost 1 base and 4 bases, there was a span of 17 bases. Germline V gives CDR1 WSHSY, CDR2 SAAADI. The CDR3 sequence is CASSEYSPGTLYEQYF. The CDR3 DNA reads TGCGCCAGCAGTGAGTATAGTCCAGGCACGCTTTACGAGCAGTACTTC.

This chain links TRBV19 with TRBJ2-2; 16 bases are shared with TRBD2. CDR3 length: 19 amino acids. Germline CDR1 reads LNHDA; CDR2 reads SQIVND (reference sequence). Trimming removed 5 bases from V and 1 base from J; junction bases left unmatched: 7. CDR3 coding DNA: TGTGCCAGTAGTTTCGGGACTAGCGGGAGGGCCCAGAACACCGGGGAGCTGTTTTTT. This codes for CASSFGTSGRAQNTGELFF.

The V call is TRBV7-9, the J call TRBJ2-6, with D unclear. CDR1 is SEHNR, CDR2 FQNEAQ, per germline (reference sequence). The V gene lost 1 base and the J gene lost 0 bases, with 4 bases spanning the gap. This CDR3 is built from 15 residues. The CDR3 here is CASSLVSSGANVLTF. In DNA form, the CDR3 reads TGTGCCAGCAGCTTAGTCAGCTCTGGGGCCAACGTCCTGACTTTC.

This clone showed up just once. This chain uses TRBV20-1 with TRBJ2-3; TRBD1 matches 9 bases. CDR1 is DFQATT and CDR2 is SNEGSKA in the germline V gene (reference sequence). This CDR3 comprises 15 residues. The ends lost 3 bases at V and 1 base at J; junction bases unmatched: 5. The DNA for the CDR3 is TGCAGTGCTAGTATCCGGGACAGGGGCACAGATACGCAGTATTTT. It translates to CSASIRDRGTDTQYF.